Listed below are T cell receptor beta chains from one sample, sequenced in a study of CD8 T cells in Susac syndrome. TCRdb reprocessed the immunoSEQ multiplex PCR reads with MiXCR, giving one entry per CDR3 protein. The table has 130,000 or so distinct CDR3 sequences, over 75% seen once; the top ten hold 0.45% to 0.6%. Sample: CD8+ T cells from PBMCs. The receptors derive from a human donor with multiple sclerosis. Both conserved end residues are part of each CDR3. A D gene is named only where the DNA matches it firmly. Clone size is given for some rows only: seen once, a few or many times, or a class if the clone is expanded.

d_call clone_size j_call v_call cdr3_aa cdr3_nt
- - TRBJ1-1 TRBV19 CASGQLNTEAFF TGTGCCAGTGGACAGTTGAACACTGAAGCTTTCTTT
- few TRBJ2-7 TRBV7-8 CASSLAGGSYEQYF TGTGCCAGCAGCTTAGCTGGGGGATCCTACGAGCAGTACTTC
TRBD1 once TRBJ1-6 TRBV20-1 CSATRQGQVRRGYSPLHF TGCAGTGCTACCCGACAGGGGCAGGTTCGGAGGGGGTATTCACCCCTCCACTTT
- - TRBJ2-2 TRBV19 CASSPLHLEGAGELFF TGTGCCAGTAGTCCCCTACACTTGGAGGGGGCCGGGGAGCTGTTTTTT
- - TRBJ1-5 TRBV28 CATRDGNQPQHF TGTGCCACCCGGGACGGGAATCAGCCCCAGCATTTT
- - TRBJ2-7 TRBV28 CASSLSYSGINNGEQYF TGTGCCAGCAGTTTATCCTATTCCGGGATAAACAACGGCGAGCAGTACTTC
- once TRBJ1-4 TRBV4-1 CASSRRDPTNEKLFF TGCGCCAGCAGCCGTCGGGATCCAACTAATGAAAAACTGTTTTTT
TRBD1 - TRBJ1-2 TRBV9 CASSPTRDREVYGYTF TGTGCCAGCAGCCCTACAAGGGACAGGGAAGTCTATGGCTACACCTTC
TRBD1 - TRBJ1-4 TRBV6-5 CASSFTPGTGVHWIEKLFF TGTGCCAGCAGTTTTACGCCCGGGACAGGCGTCCACTGGATTGAAAAACTGTTTTTT
TRBD1 few TRBJ2-3 TRBV6-1 CASSWTGGTDTQYF TGTGCCAGCAGCTGGACAGGGGGGACAGATACGCAGTATTTT
- once TRBJ2-1 TRBV4-1 CASSQGVGSYNEQFF TGCGCCAGCAGCCAAGGGGTCGGGTCGTACAATGAGCAGTTCTTC
- once TRBJ2-3 TRBV6-4 CASSVGGGHTVTQYF TGTGCCAGCAGTGTTGGGGGGGGCCACACAGTGACGCAGTATTTT
- - TRBJ1-1 TRBV19 CASSMGGSSTEAFF TGTGCCAGTAGTATGGGAGGTAGTTCCACTGAAGCTTTCTTT
- - TRBJ1-1 TRBV20-1 CSAKPPRWQNTEAFF TGCAGTGCCAAACCGCCACGGTGGCAGAACACTGAAGCTTTCTTT
- - TRBJ2-5 TRBV20-1 CSASRDSEETQYF TGCAGTGCTAGCCGTGACAGCGAAGAGACCCAGTACTTC
- few TRBJ1-1 TRBV6-5 CASSYNGRGGTEAFF TGTGCCAGCAGTTACAATGGCAGAGGGGGCACTGAAGCTTTCTTT
- - TRBJ2-5 TRBV5-6 CASSPRHEGIETQYF TGTGCCAGCAGCCCCCGACACGAGGGCATAGAGACCCAGTACTTC
- once TRBJ2-7 TRBV7-9 CASRPDLTYEQYF TGTGCCAGCAGGCCGGACCTTACCTACGAGCAGTACTTC
- once TRBJ2-7 TRBV18 CASSPIKTGNYEQYF TGTGCCAGCTCACCGATTAAGACAGGAAATTACGAGCAGTACTTC
- - TRBJ2-5 TRBV27 CASSFEETQYF TGTGCCAGCAGTTTTGAAGAGACCCAGTACTTC
- - TRBJ2-1 TRBV29-1 CSGKGGLIQFF TGCAGCGGGAAGGGAGGCCTTATACAGTTCTTC
- - TRBJ1-6 TRBV5-1 CASSSRQAYNSPLHF TGCGCCAGCAGCTCCCGACAGGCCTATAATTCACCCCTCCACTTT
- - TRBJ1-1 TRBV5-1 CASSLSRSGEAFF TGCGCCAGCAGCTTGTCGAGGTCGGGTGAAGCTTTCTTT
- once TRBJ1-5 TRBV5-5 CASSLGDRVQPQHF TGTGCCAGCAGCTTGGGGGATAGGGTACAGCCCCAGCATTTT
- - TRBJ2-3 TRBV18 CASTTSQPLTDTQYF TGTGCCAGCACGACATCCCAGCCCTTAACAGATACGCAGTATTTT
- - TRBJ1-1 TRBV13 CASSYQRPPEAFF TGTGCCAGCAGCTACCAGAGGCCCCCTGAAGCTTTCTTT
TRBD2 - TRBJ2-2 TRBV9 CASSVGGSMAGELFF TGTGCCAGCAGCGTAGGCGGGAGCATGGCCGGGGAGCTGTTTTTT
- few TRBJ2-4 TRBV7-9 CASSFQGAKNIQYF TGTGCCAGCAGCTTCCAGGGGGCCAAAAACATTCAGTACTTC
- - TRBJ2-7 TRBV5-6 CASSLMGREQYF TGTGCCAGCAGCCTTATGGGGCGCGAGCAGTACTTC
- - TRBJ1-4 TRBV19 CASSMWSEANEKLFF TGTGCCAGTAGTATGTGGAGTGAGGCTAATGAAAAACTGTTTTTT
- - TRBJ2-5 TRBV5-5 CASSLERNQETQYF TGTGCCAGCAGCTTGGAACGGAACCAAGAGACCCAGTACTTC
TRBD2 few TRBJ2-1 TRBV19 CATSAGTRGANEQFF TGTGCCACTTCGGCTGGGACTAGAGGGGCAAATGAGCAGTTCTTC
TRBD1 - TRBJ1-4 TRBV7-9 CASSHPGQGHPNEKLFF TGTGCCAGCAGCCACCCGGGACAGGGTCATCCTAATGAAAAACTGTTTTTT
TRBD1 few TRBJ1-5 TRBV4-2 CASSIGQDFNQPQHF TGTGCCAGCAGCATTGGACAGGATTTCAATCAGCCCCAGCATTTT
TRBD1 once TRBJ2-2 TRBV12-3/TRBV12-4 CASSPEFGQGAPESNTGELFF TGTGCCAGCAGTCCCGAGTTTGGACAGGGGGCCCCGGAATCGAACACCGGGGAGCTGTTTTTT
TRBD1 - TRBJ2-5 TRBV4-1 CASSQDRAGGGKTQYF TGCGCCAGCAGCCAAGATCGGGCAGGGGGCGGAAAGACCCAGTACTTC
TRBD2 once TRBJ2-3 TRBV12-3/TRBV12-4 CASSLGGRADTQYF TGTGCCAGCAGTTTGGGCGGGAGGGCAGATACGCAGTATTTT
- - TRBJ2-2 TRBV12-3/TRBV12-4 CASRKGNTGELFF TGTGCCAGCCGGAAAGGGAACACCGGGGAGCTGTTTTTT
- - TRBJ1-1 TRBV5-4 CASSPGPAGTEAFF TGTGCCAGCAGCCCGGGACCGGCGGGCACTGAAGCTTTCTTT
TRBD1 - TRBJ1-5 TRBV19 CASSIRLLTGPYQPQHF TGTGCCAGTAGTATACGCTTGCTGACAGGGCCCTATCAGCCCCAGCATTTT
- - TRBJ2-7 TRBV5-1 CASSLIGAEQYF TGCGCCAGCAGCTTAATTGGGGCCGAGCAGTACTTC
- - TRBJ2-1 TRBV7-9 CASSEVAEDYNEQFF TGTGCCAGCAGTGAAGTGGCGGAGGATTACAATGAGCAGTTCTTC
TRBD1 - TRBJ2-5 TRBV7-9 CVSSSRDSVQETQYF TGTGTCAGCAGCTCCCGGGACAGCGTTCAAGAGACCCAGTACTTC
- - TRBJ1-4 TRBV27 CASKGLGEKLFF TGTGCCAGCAAGGGGCTTGGCGAAAAACTGTTTTTT
TRBD1 once TRBJ1-6 TRBV7-2 CASSLKPGGSYNSPLHF TGTGCCAGCAGCTTAAAGCCAGGGGGGAGTTATAATTCACCCCTCCACTTT